The source of this T cell receptor beta chain is a study of cytomegalovirus exposure and HLA in healthy donors. The study's findings and limits: A missense variant in DCLRE1C was later tied to TCR beta V- and J-gene trimming. Despite most TCR sequences being rare, some public TCRs occurred in many donors.

The CDR3 extends over 13 amino acids. V was shortened by 4 bases and J by 5 bases, with 11 bases between the two germline ends. Germline V lookup: CDR1 LNHDA, CDR2 SQIVND (reference sequence). Concerning this clone: Its matching antigen is unknown.

With 60 Vbeta and 13 Jbeta primers, the PCR was carried out. The assay was immunoSEQ multiplex PCR, and TCRdb's table has in-frame clones only and misses some. The table has around 140,000 clones, roughly 62% seen once; the top ten hold around 1.9%. This chain uses TRBV19 with TRBJ1-1; D is unclear. The sequence was collected from a male donor in good health and CMV-seronegative. The sequencing input was PBMCs. Written as DNA, the CDR3 is TGTGCCAGTAGTAATAGCGGGAGGACTGAAGCTTTCTTT. Protein: CASSNSGRTEAFF.